The next 3 T cell receptor beta chains were all read from a single sample in a study of cytomegalovirus exposure and HLA in healthy donors. The data were produced by immunoSEQ multiplex PCR, yet TCRdb's version contains in-frame clones alone and is incomplete. The sample records 150,000 or so clones, around 87% being singletons. Sequenced: PBMCs. Every receptor here comes from a woman aged 25 to 39 in good health and CMV-seronegative.

DNA for the CDR3: TGCGCAGGGGCGGGGGGTATGCGGGGCACCGGGGAGCTGTTTTTT. It specifies CAGAGGMRGTGELFF. The chain joins TRBV4-1 to TRBJ2-2; 8 bases match TRBD2. The CDR3 loop spans 15 amino acids. Germline CDR1 and CDR2: MGHRA and YSYEKL.

The chain joins TRBV11-2 to TRBJ1-6; D not resolved. CDR1 is SGHAT, CDR2 FQNNGV, per germline. The CDR3 sequence is 13 residues long. Trimming pared 0 bases from V and 10 bases from J, leaving 7 bases between. The CDR3 nucleotides read TGTGCCAGCAGCTTAGATCTGCGGTCACCCCTCCACTTT. Encoded protein: CASSLDLRSPLHF.

The chain couples TRBV11-2 to TRBJ2-1; D perhaps matches TRBD1 (6 bases). Trimming took 2 bases from V and 4 from J, leaving 15 bases between them. There are 16 residues in the CDR3. Germline V gene sequence: CDR1 SGHAT, CDR2 FQNNGV. The CDR3 protein is CASSLMVGAPYNEQFF. The CDR3 region has the DNA TGTGCCAGCAGCTTAATGGTGGGGGCCCCTTACAATGAGCAGTTCTTC. Looking up the rest from reference TRBV11-2 and TRBJ2-1 gives the full variable domain: EAGVAQSPRYKIIEKRQSVAFWCNPISGHATLYWYQQILGQGPKLLIQFQNNGVVDDSQLPKDRFSAERLKGVDSTLKIQPAKLEDSAVYLCASSLMVGAPYNEQFFGPGTRLTVL.